The entry below gives a single TCR beta chain sequence along with its context. V was trimmed by 0 bases and J by 0 bases, leaving 24 bases between them. The CDR3 is 20 residues long. The germline CDR1 and CDR2 sequences are SGDLS and YYNGEE. This sample was included in a study of chemoradiotherapy in HPV16-positive cancers. Assay: immunoSEQ multiplex PCR; the TCRdb copy retains only in-frame clones and omits some. The table has some 1,300 clones, more than 70% seen once; the top ten hold approximately 5.6%. This material consisted of tumor tissue, taken from a patient who underwent chemoradiotherapy. The rearrangement joins TRBV9 to TRBJ1-2, with a possible D match to TRBD1 (6 bases). The receptor was derived from a human donor with HPV-associated anogenital cancer. The CDR3 reads CASSVAPVPVWDKANYGYTF. The DNA for the CDR3 is TGTGCCAGCAGCGTAGCCCCGGTCCCGGTCTGGGACAAAGCTAACTATGGCTACACCTTC.